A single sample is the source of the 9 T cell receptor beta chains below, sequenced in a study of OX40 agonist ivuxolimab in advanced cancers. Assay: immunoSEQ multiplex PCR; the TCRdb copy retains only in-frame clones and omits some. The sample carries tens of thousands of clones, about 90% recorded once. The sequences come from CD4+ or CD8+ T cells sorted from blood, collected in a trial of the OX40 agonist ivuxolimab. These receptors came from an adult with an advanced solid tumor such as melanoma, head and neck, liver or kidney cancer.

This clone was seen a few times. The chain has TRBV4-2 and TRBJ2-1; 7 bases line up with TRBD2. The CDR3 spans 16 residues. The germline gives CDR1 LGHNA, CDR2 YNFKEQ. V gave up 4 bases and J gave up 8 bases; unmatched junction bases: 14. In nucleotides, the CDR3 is TGTGCCAGCAGCCCCCAGAAGGGCGGGAGTGGGTATGAGCAGTTCTTC. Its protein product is CASSPQKGGSGYEQFF.

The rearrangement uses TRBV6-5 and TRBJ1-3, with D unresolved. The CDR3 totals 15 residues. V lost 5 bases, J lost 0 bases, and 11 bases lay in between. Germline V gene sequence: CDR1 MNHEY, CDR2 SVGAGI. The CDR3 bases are TGTGCCAGCAGTCGCCAGGCAGTCTCTGGAAACACCATATATTTT. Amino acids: CASSRQAVSGNTIYF.

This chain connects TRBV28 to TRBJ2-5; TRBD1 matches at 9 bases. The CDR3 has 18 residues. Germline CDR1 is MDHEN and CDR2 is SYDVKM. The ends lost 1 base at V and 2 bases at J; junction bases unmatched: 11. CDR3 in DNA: TGTGCCAGCAGTTTATCGCTAATAGGACAGGGGATTCAAGAGACCCAGTACTTC. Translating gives CASSLSLIGQGIQETQYF.

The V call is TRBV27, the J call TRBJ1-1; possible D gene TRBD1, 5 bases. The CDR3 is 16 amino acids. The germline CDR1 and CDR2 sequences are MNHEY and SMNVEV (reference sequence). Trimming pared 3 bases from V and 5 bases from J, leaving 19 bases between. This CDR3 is CASSFEGPRGRTEAFF. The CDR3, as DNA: TGTGCCAGCAGTTTCGAGGGGCCCCGCGGGCGGACTGAAGCTTTCTTT.

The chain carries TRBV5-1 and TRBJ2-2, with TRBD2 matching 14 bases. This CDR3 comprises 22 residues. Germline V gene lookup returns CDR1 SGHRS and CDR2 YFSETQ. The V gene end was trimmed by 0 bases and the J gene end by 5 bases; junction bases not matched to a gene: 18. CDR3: CASSLEPAPGLAGEDRTGELFF. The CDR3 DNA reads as TGCGCCAGCAGCTTGGAACCAGCCCCGGGACTAGCGGGAGAGGATCGGACCGGGGAGCTGTTTTTT.

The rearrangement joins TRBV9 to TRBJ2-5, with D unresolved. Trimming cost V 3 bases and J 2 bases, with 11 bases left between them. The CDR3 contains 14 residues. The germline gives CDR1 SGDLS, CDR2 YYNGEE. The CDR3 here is CASSEGGAQETQYF. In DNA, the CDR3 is TGTGCCAGCAGCGAGGGCGGAGCACAAGAGACCCAGTACTTC.

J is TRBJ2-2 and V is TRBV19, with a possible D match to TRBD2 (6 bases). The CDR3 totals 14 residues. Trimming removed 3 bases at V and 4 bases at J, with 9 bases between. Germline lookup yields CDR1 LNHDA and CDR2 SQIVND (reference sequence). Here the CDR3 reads CASSIRELTGELFF. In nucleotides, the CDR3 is TGTGCCAGTAGTATCCGGGAGCTCACCGGGGAGCTGTTTTTT.

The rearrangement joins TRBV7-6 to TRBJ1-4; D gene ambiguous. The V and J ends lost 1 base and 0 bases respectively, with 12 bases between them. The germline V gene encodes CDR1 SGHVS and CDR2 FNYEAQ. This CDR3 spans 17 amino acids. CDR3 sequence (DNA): TGTGCCAGCAGCTTAGGTGTGGGGTTATCAACTAATGAAAAACTGTTTTTT. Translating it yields CASSLGVGLSTNEKLFF.

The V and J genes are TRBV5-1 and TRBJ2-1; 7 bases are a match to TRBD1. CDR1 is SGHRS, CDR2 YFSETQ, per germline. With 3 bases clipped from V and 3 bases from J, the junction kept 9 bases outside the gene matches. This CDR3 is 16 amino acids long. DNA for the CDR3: TGCGCCAGCAGCTCCGCCCACGGACAGGTCTACAATGAGCAGTTCTTC. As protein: CASSSAHGQVYNEQFF.